The clone carrying this T cell receptor (beta chain) was seen at least ten times. The antigen remains unidentified. These data belong to a study of identical twins. The CDR3 extends over 18 amino acids. Germline V lookup: CDR1 MNHEY, CDR2 SMNVEV (reference sequence). J was trimmed by 0 bases and V by 5 bases; bases with no gene match: 13. Template switching added a universal primer site, and cDNA bore unique molecular identifiers. TCRdb reprocessed the 5' RACE reads with MiXCR, giving one entry per CDR3 protein. The sample lists hundreds of thousands of distinct CDR3 sequences, 10% to 15% occurring once. Study-wide findings and caveats: Models predicted less out-of-frame TCR alpha sharing in monozygotic twins than was found. Twins showed weaker excess sharing in their beta out-of-frame sequences.

This same sample was also taken into another study, of yellow fever vaccine responses in identical twins.

Sequencing used PBMCs. The V and J genes are TRBV27 and TRBJ2-3; TRBD1 matches at 8 bases. This TCR was sampled from a woman between 18 and 29 years old in good health. The CDR3 spells CASSPRQGAPDSTDTQYF. The CDR3 DNA follows: TGTGCCAGCAGTCCCCGGCAGGGGGCGCCTGATAGCACAGATACGCAGTATTTT.